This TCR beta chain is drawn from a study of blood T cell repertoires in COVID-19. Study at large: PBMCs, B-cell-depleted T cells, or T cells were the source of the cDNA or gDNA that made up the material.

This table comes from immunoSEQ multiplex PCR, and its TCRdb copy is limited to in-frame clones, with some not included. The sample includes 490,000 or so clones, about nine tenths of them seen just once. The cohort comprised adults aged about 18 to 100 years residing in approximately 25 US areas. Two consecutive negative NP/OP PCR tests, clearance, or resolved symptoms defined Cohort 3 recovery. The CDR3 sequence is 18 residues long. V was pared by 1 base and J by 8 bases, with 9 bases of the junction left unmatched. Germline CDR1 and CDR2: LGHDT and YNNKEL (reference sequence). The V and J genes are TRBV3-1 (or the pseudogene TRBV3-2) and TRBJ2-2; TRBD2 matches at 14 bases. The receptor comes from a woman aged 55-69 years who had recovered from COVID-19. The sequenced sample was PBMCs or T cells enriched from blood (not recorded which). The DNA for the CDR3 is TGTGCCAGCAGCCAAGGGCCTGGGACTAGCGGGGGAGCTGGGGAGCTGTTTTTT. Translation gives CASSQGPGTSGGAGELFF.